This T cell receptor beta chain was identified during a study of persistence of HIV-infected CD4 T cells. Study summary: Blood samples, up to 180 mL, came from multiple time points, except two leukapheresis donors sampled once.

Study-level findings and limits: Antigen-responding cells were enriched for degenerate expanded CDR3beta sequences.

The libraries were made with immunoSEQ version 4 in survey mode. Profiling relied on immunoSEQ multiplex PCR, and the TCRdb table lists in-frame clones only, not all of them. The data contain about 36,000 clones, around 83% of them singletons. On this clone: Its antigen is unknown.

Cells were stimulated with overlapping HIV-1 Gag 15-mer peptides. CD40L-negative CD69-negative CD45RO-high memory CD4+ T cells were sorted as populations depleted of antigen-responding cells. Suppressive ART was started during chronic HIV-1 infection in these adults. Germline CDR1 SGHRS, CDR2 YFSETQ. V lost 5 bases, J lost 0 bases, and 5 bases stayed unmatched. The CDR3 consists of 15 residues. The sample consisted of cultured CD4+ T cells from PBMCs, taken from a patient who received antiretroviral therapy. This receptor was identified in an adult with HIV. The donor label of this sample is uncertain. The genes are TRBV5-1 and TRBJ1-5, with 7 bases identical to TRBD1. The CDR3 DNA reads as TGCGCCAGCAGTTGGGACAGCGATAGCAATCAGCCCCAGCATTTT. This translates into CASSWDSDSNQPQHF.